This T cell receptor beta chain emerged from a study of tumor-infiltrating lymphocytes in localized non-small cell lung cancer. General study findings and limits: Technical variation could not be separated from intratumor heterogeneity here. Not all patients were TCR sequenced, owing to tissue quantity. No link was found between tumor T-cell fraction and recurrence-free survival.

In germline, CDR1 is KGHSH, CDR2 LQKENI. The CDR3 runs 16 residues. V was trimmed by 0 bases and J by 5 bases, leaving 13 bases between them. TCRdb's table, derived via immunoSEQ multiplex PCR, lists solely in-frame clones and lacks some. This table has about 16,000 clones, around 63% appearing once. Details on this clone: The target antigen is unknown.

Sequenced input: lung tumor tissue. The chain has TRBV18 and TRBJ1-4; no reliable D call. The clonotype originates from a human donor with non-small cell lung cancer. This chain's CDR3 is CASSPPGGNKNEKLFF. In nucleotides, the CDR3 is TGTGCCAGCTCACCACCGGGCGGGAACAAAAATGAAAAACTGTTTTTT.